A single sample is the source of the 27 T cell receptor beta chains below, sequenced in a study of blood T cell repertoires in COVID-19 (dated by TCRdb to 2018 to 2021). The library was made by the immunoSEQ multiplex PCR assay. TCRdb re-hosts the immuneACCESS table, in-frame sequences only. Its copies lack some clones; in the studies checked, an unresolved V gene accounts for under half of them, and the cause for the rest is not known. The sample table holds under 300,000 clones, of which 80% to 90% were seen once. Of the sample, roughly a sixth is held by the ten largest clones. The sample was PBMCs or T cells enriched from blood (not recorded which). These receptors all come from a man in his late teens or twenties who had recovered from COVID-19.

The chain combines TRBV7-2 with TRBJ2-1; D is possibly TRBD1 (6 bases). From germline, CDR1 is SGHTA and CDR2 FQGNSA. The CDR3 is 15 residues long. V was trimmed by 2 bases and J by 5 bases, leaving 13 bases between them. In nucleotides, the CDR3 is TGTGCCAGCAGCTTAAGTAGGGGGAGAAACAATGAGCAGTTCTTC. Translated, it gives CASSLSRGRNNEQFF.

The chain combines TRBV13 with TRBJ2-7, with a tentative D call TRBD1 (6 bases). V was cut by 5 bases and J by 1 base, with 18 bases left in between. This CDR3 is built from 16 residues. CDR1 and CDR2 (germline): PRHDT, FYEKMQ (reference sequence). DNA for the CDR3: TGTGCCAGCAGCATTCGACAGGTCCCTCGTTCCTACGAGCAGTACTTC. It translates to CASSIRQVPRSYEQYF.

The chain uses TRBV5-1 and TRBJ2-3; 15 nucleotides align to TRBD2. Germline V gene data show CDR1 as SGHRS and CDR2 as YFSETQ. The CDR3 consists of 20 residues. The J segment lost 2 bases and the V segment lost 0 bases, leaving 10 bases of the junction unmatched. CDR3 DNA: TGCGCCAGCAGCTTGGTGGGACTAGCGGGGGGCCGCAGACCCACAGATACGCAGTATTTT. Translated, it gives CASSLVGLAGGRRPTDTQYF.

J is TRBJ1-3 and V is TRBV7-2; maybe TRBD1 (5 bases). The CDR3 sequence is 16 residues long. V gave up 1 base and J gave up 0 bases, with 10 bases separating them. Germline CDR1 reads SGHTA; CDR2 reads FQGNSA. This chain's CDR3 is CASSLVYRISGNTIYF. In DNA, the CDR3 is TGTGCCAGCAGCTTAGTGTACAGGATCTCTGGAAACACCATATATTTT.

The CDR3 nucleotides are TGCAGTGCGAGTAGGGTACAGGGGGCTGAAGCTTTCTTT. The encoded protein is CSASRVQGAEAFF. J is TRBJ1-1 and V is TRBV20-1; 8 nucleotides align to TRBD1. Looked up from germline, CDR1 is DFQATT and CDR2 is SNEGSKA (reference sequence). The CDR3 extends over 13 amino acids. J was trimmed by 6 bases and V by 6 bases; bases with no gene match: 9.

The CDR3 DNA follows: TGTGCCAGCAGCCGATGGGGCGGAACGGACATGAACACTGAAGCTTTCTTT. It encodes CASSRWGGTDMNTEAFF. The rearrangement links TRBV7-9 to TRBJ1-1; TRBD1 is a possible D gene (5 bases). The germline gives CDR1 SEHNR, CDR2 FQNEAQ (reference sequence). The CDR3 totals 17 residues. V gave up 5 bases and J gave up 0 bases, with 19 bases separating them.

V usage is TRBV12-5 and J usage is TRBJ1-1; a weak D match, TRBD1 (5 bases). The CDR3 is 15 amino acids. CDR1 and CDR2 (germline): LGHNT, FRNRAP. Trimming took 7 bases from V and 8 from J, leaving 23 bases between them. CDR3 sequence: CASALWGTPRGEAFF. The CDR3 DNA reads TGTGCTAGTGCCCTTTGGGGCACACCCCGAGGCGAAGCTTTCTTT. Variable domain in full (rest from reference TRBV12-5 and TRBJ1-1): DARVTQTPRHKVTEMGQEVTMRCQPILGHNTVFWYRQTMMQGLELLAYFRNRAPLDDSGMPKDRFSAEMPDATLATLKIQPSEPRDSAVYFCASALWGTPRGEAFFGQGTRLTVV.

The chain links TRBV25-1 to TRBJ2-3; D might be TRBD1 (6 bases). In germline, CDR1 is MGHDK, CDR2 SYGVNS. Trimming pared 0 bases from V and 5 bases from J, leaving 9 bases between. This CDR3 is built from 14 residues. The chain's CDR3 is CASSEYSRGDTQYF. For the CDR3, the DNA is TGTGCCAGCAGTGAATATAGCAGGGGAGATACGCAGTATTTT.

The chain combines TRBV11-2 with TRBJ2-7; TRBD2 might be the D (6 bases). Looked up from germline, CDR1 is SGHAT and CDR2 is FQNNGV. The CDR3 consists of 14 residues. Trimming removed 1 base from V and 2 bases from J, with 9 bases in between. The chain's CDR3 is CASSLAGVTYEQYF. The CDR3, as DNA: TGTGCCAGCAGCTTAGCGGGGGTTACCTACGAGCAGTACTTC.

This chain connects TRBV30 to TRBJ2-6; D perhaps matches TRBD1 (5 bases). The V end was cut by 8 bases, the J end by 1 base, with 9 bases between. Germline values: CDR1 GTSNPN, CDR2 SVGIG (reference sequence). CDR3 length: 13 residues. In DNA form, the CDR3 reads TGTGCCGCCAGGGTGTCTGGGGCCAACGTCCTGACTTTC. Translating it yields CAARVSGANVLTF.

The V and J genes are TRBV28 and TRBJ1-3; 9 bases align to TRBD1. Germline assignment: CDR1 MDHEN and CDR2 SYDVKM. CDR3 size: 15 residues. J gave up 3 bases and V 6 bases, and 6 bases lay outside the gene matches. The CDR3 DNA sequence: TGTGCCAGCAGCCCGGGACAGGGACTTGGAAACACCATATATTTT. It yields the protein CASSPGQGLGNTIYF.

This clone was counted between two and nine times. Other DNA sequences from this sample encode an identical CDR3 as well. The chain is built from TRBV7-9 and TRBJ1-1; no clear D. Germline values: CDR1 SEHNR, CDR2 FQNEAQ (reference sequence). Trimming cost V 4 bases and J 1 base, with 4 bases left between them. The CDR3 contains 12 residues. The CDR3, as DNA: TGTGCCAGCAGCTACGGGAACACTGAAGCTTTCTTT. Residues: CASSYGNTEAFF.

This rearrangement joins TRBV6-5 to TRBJ1-2, with D unclear. The germline V and J ends were trimmed by 0 bases and 6 bases, with 11 bases remaining between them. Germline V lookup: CDR1 MNHEY, CDR2 SVGAGI. This CDR3 comprises 14 residues. This chain's CDR3 is CASSYSYGNDGYTF. The CDR3 DNA sequence: TGTGCCAGCAGTTACTCGTACGGGAACGATGGCTACACCTTC.

The V gene is TRBV19, the J gene TRBJ1-5, with 9 bases fitting TRBD1. The V segment lost 4 bases and the J segment 2 bases; nucleotides outside the gene matches: 6. The CDR3 extends over 16 amino acids. Germline CDR1 LNHDA, CDR2 SQIVND (reference sequence). The CDR3 is CASSTRTGVGNQPQHF. Here the CDR3 DNA reads TGTGCCAGTAGTACTAGGACAGGGGTGGGCAATCAGCCCCAGCATTTT. The variable domain in full, with the rest retrieved from reference TRBV19 and TRBJ1-5, is DGGITQSPKYLFRKEGQNVTLSCEQNLNHDAMYWYRQDPGQGLRLIYYSQIVNDFQKGDIAEGYSVSREKKESFPLTVTSAQKNPTAFYLCASSTRTGVGNQPQHFGDGTRLSIL.

This chain's CDR3 is CASSAGLGADLNGYTF. The CDR3 DNA is TGTGCCAGCAGCGCAGGGCTGGGTGCTGATTTGAATGGCTACACCTTC. The chain links TRBV7-9 to TRBJ1-2; weak D call: TRBD1 (5 bases). CDR1 SEHNR and CDR2 FQNEAQ come from the germline V gene (reference sequence). CDR3 size: 16 residues. V was cut by 5 bases and J by 6 bases, with 22 bases left in between.

This clone was recorded only once. This chain links TRBV5-1 with TRBJ1-1; 7 bases align to TRBD1. The CDR3 totals 13 residues. V shed 7 bases, J shed 4 bases, and the junction held 7 bases outside the gene matches. Germline V gives CDR1 SGHRS, CDR2 YFSETQ. The CDR3 DNA is TGCGCCAGCTCTTACAGGGACAGCACTGAAGCTTTCTTT. Amino acids: CASSYRDSTEAFF.

CDR3 loop: CASRARGASEAFF. For the CDR3, the DNA is TGTGCCAGCAGGGCTCGTGGGGCCTCTGAAGCTTTCTTT. The chain links TRBV2 to TRBJ1-1; tentative D call: TRBD1 (5 bases). V was clipped by 6 bases and J by 6 bases, with 14 bases between them. CDR1 SNHLY and CDR2 FYNNEI come from the germline V gene. The CDR3 totals 13 residues.

The chain has TRBV5-4 and TRBJ2-7; a possible D gene is TRBD2 (5 bases). CDR1 SGHNT and CDR2 YYREEE come from the germline V gene (reference sequence). V lost 3 bases and J 6 bases, leaving 10 bases between the germline ends. This CDR3 is 12 amino acids long. CDR3 protein: CASSSEVGEQYF. CDR3 bases: TGTGCCAGCAGCTCGGAGGTCGGCGAGCAGTACTTC.

The V call is TRBV2, the J call TRBJ1-5; D is undetermined. Germline values: CDR1 SNHLY, CDR2 FYNNEI. This CDR3 comprises 12 residues. The V gene lost 3 bases and the J gene lost 6 bases, with 6 bases spanning the gap. The chain's CDR3 is CASSDDIQPQHF. Here the CDR3 DNA reads TGTGCCAGCAGTGACGACATTCAGCCCCAGCATTTT.

This chain links TRBV19 with TRBJ1-2; D is ambiguous. CDR1 and CDR2 (germline): LNHDA, SQIVND (reference sequence). V was cut by 5 bases and J by 3 bases, with 10 bases left in between. The length of the CDR3 is 13 residues. The CDR3 spells CASSLFRDYGYTF. DNA of the CDR3: TGTGCCAGTAGTCTTTTTCGGGACTATGGCTACACCTTC.

The chain is built from TRBV7-8 and TRBJ1-3; TRBD1 might be the D (5 bases). The germline CDR1 and CDR2 sequences are SGHVS and FQNEAQ. Between the trimmed V and J ends, which lost 3 bases and 4 bases, there was a span of 13 bases. This CDR3 region has 15 residues. In nucleotides, the CDR3 is TGTGCCAGCAGCTTTGGGGGGGAACTCGGAAACACCATATATTTT. This translates into CASSFGGELGNTIYF.

This chain joins TRBV6-2 or TRBV6-3 and TRBJ2-5; D might be TRBD2 (5 bases). This CDR3 is 12 amino acids long. Germline lookup yields CDR1 MNHEY and CDR2 SVGEGT. V was trimmed by 0 bases and J by 7 bases, leaving 6 bases between them. Written as DNA, the CDR3 is TGTGCCAGCAGTTACTCCGCGGGGACCCAGTACTTC. The encoded protein is CASSYSAGTQYF.

The chain links TRBV23-1 to TRBJ2-4, with TRBD1 matching 9 bases. TRBV23-1 falls under the ORF class, with uncertain function. V was clipped by 5 bases and J by 9 bases; unmatched bases: 8. This CDR3 spans 14 amino acids. The CDR3 sequence: CASSFRTGAGIQYF. The CDR3, as DNA: TGCGCCAGCAGTTTCCGGACAGGGGCCGGCATTCAGTACTTC.

The rearrangement joins TRBV5-1 to TRBJ2-1, with 11 bases matching TRBD2. Germline V CDR1 and CDR2: SGHRS, YFSETQ. Trimming at V came to 0 bases and at J to 1 base, leaving 6 bases not matched to a gene. The CDR3 is made up of 18 amino acids. The CDR3 protein is CASSLAPLAGGSYNEQFF. The CDR3 coding sequence is TGCGCCAGCAGCTTGGCTCCCCTAGCGGGGGGTTCCTACAATGAGCAGTTCTTC.

The genes are TRBV18 and TRBJ2-3; D not certain. The germline V and J ends were trimmed by 3 bases and 6 bases, with 10 bases remaining between them. This CDR3 is 13 amino acids long. CDR1 and CDR2 from the germline V gene are KGHSH and LQKENI. CDR3 DNA sequence: TGTGCCAGCTCACCCCTACCTACCGATACGCAGTATTTT. Protein product: CASSPLPTDTQYF.

The chain links TRBV7-2 to TRBJ2-5; 8 bases are shared with TRBD2. Per the germline V gene, CDR1 is SGHTA and CDR2 is FQGNSA. V dropped 4 bases and J dropped 2; count of bases not matched to a gene: 6. The CDR3 is 15 residues long. In DNA, the CDR3 is TGTGCCAGCAGCTCCCGAGCGGGGGAGCAAGAGACCCAGTACTTC. This codes for CASSSRAGEQETQYF.

V usage is TRBV29-1 and J usage is TRBJ1-2; 8 bases align to TRBD1. Unmatched junction bases numbered 7, after V lost 0 bases and J lost 4 bases. The CDR3 runs 15 residues. Germline CDR1 SQVTM, CDR2 ANQGSEA. CDR3 residues: CSVEDGQGLFYGYTF. CDR3 bases: TGCAGCGTTGAAGATGGACAGGGTCTCTTCTATGGCTACACCTTC.